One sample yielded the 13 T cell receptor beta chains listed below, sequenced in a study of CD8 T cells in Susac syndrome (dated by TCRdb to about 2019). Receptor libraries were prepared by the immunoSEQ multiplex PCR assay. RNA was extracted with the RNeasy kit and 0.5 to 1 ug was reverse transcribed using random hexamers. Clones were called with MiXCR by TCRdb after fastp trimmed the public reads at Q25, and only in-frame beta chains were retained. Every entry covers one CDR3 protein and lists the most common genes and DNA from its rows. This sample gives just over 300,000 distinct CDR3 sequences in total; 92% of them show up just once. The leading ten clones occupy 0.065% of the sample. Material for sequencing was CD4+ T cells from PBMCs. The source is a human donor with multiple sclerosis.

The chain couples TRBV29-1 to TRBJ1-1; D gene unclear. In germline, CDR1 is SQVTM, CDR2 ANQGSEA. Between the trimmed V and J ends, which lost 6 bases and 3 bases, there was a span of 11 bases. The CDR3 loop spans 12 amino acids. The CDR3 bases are TGCAGCGTCAAACCCCGGGACACTGAAGCTTTCTTT. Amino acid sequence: CSVKPRDTEAFF.

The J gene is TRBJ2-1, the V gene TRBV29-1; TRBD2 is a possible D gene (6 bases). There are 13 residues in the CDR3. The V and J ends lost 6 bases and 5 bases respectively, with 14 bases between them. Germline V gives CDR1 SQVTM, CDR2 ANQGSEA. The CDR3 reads CSVGGRENNEQFF. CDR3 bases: TGCAGCGTAGGAGGACGGGAGAACAATGAGCAGTTCTTC.

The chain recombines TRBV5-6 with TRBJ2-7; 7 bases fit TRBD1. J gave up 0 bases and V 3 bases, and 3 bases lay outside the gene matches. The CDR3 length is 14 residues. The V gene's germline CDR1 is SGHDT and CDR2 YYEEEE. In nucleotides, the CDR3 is TGTGCCAGCAGCTGGGGGACAGTCTCCTACGAGCAGTACTTC. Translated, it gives CASSWGTVSYEQYF.

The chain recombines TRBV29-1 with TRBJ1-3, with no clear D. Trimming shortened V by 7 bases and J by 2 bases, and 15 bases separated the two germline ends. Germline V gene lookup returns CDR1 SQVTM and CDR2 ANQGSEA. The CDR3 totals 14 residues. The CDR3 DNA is TGCAGCGCTGACCTTTCCGGGACTGGAAACACCATATATTTT. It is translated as CSADLSGTGNTIYF.

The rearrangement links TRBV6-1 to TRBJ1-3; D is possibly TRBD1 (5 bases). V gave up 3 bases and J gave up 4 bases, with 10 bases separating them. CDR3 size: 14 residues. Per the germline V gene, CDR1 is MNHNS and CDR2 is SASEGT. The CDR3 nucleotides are TGTGCCAGCAGTGATTGGGGACGAGGAAACACCATATATTTT. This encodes CASSDWGRGNTIYF.

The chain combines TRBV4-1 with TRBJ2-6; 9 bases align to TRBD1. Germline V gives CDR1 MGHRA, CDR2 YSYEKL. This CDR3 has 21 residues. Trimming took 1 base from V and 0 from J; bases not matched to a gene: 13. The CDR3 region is CASSQAAPRDRVSSGANVLTF. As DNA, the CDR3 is TGCGCCAGCAGCCAAGCGGCCCCCCGGGACAGGGTATCCTCTGGGGCCAACGTCCTGACTTTC.

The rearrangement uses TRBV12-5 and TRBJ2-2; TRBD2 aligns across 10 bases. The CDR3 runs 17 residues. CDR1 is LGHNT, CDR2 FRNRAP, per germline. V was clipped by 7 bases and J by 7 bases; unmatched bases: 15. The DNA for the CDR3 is TGTGCTAGTGATTCCCGGAAAGCGGGGGGGCGGATCGGGGAGCTGTTTTTT. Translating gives CASDSRKAGGRIGELFF.

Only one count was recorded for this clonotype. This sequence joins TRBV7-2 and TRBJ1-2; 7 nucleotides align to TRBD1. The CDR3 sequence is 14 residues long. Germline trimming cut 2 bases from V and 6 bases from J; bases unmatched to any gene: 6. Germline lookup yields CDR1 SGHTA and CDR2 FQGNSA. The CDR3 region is CASSLKTGSDGYTF. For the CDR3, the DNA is TGTGCCAGCAGCTTAAAGACAGGGAGTGATGGCTACACCTTC. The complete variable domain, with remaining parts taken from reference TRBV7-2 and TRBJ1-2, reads GAGVSQSPSNKVTEKGKDVELRCDPISGHTALYWYRQSLGQGLEFLIYFQGNSAPDKSGLPSDRFSAERTGGSVSTLTIQRTQQEDSAVYLCASSLKTGSDGYTFGSGTRLTVV.

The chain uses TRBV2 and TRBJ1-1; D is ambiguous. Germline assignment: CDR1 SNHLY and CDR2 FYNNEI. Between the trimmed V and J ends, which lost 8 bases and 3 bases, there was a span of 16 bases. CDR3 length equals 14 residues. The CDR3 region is CASRRGEGYTEAFF. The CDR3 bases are TGTGCCAGCCGGCGTGGGGAGGGATACACTGAAGCTTTCTTT.

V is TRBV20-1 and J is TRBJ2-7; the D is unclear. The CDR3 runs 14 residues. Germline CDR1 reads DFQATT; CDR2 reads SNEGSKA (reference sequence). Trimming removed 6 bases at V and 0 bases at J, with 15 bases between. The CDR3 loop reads CSAAPLLVSYEQYF. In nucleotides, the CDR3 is TGCAGTGCCGCACCCTTGCTAGTCTCCTACGAGCAGTACTTC.

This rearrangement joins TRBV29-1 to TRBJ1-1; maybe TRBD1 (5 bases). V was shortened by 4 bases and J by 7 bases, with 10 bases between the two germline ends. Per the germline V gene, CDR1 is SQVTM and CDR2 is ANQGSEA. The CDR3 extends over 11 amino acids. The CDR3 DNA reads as TGCAGCGTTGTAGGGGTGGATGAAGCTTTCTTT. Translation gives CSVVGVDEAFF.

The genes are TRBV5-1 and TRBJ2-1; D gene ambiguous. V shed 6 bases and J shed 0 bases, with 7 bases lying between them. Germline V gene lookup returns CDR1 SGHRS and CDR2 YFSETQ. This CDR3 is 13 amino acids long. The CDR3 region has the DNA TGCGCCAGCACCCCAACCTCCTACAATGAGCAGTTCTTC. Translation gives CASTPTSYNEQFF.

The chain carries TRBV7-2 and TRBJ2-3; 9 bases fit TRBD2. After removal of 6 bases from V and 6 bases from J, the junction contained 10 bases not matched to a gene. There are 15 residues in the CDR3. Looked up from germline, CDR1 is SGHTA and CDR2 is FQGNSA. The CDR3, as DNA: TGTGCCAGCAGGCCTGGGGGGGCGGGAGGGGATACGCAGTATTTT. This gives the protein CASRPGGAGGDTQYF.